This TCR beta chain was identified during a study of blood T cell repertoires in COVID-19. Across the study: Nucleic acid was either cDNA or gDNA, and it came from T cells, B-cell-depleted T cells, or PBMCs.

There are 14 residues in the CDR3. Germline CDR1 is SGHRS and CDR2 is YFSETQ. V gave up 2 bases and J gave up 2 bases; unmatched junction bases: 4. Assay used: immunoSEQ multiplex PCR; TCRdb lists only in-frame clones, some missing. The table lists over 85,000 clones, about nine tenths of them singletons. The receptor comes from a woman aged 80 or over with acute or convalescent COVID-19. J is TRBJ2-7 and V is TRBV5-1; the match to TRBD1 covers 7 bases. The sequencing input was peripheral blood. The CDR3 nucleotides read TGCGCCAGCAGCTTAGGGGACAGACCCTACGAGCAGTACTTC. Protein sequence: CASSLGDRPYEQYF. Together with reference TRBV5-1 and TRBJ2-7, the CDR3 gives the full variable domain: KAGVTQTPRYLIKTRGQQVTLSCSPISGHRSVSWYQQTPGQGLQFLFEYFSETQRNKGNFPGRFSGRQFSNSRSEMNVSTLELGDSALYLCASSLGDRPYEQYFGPGTRLTVT.